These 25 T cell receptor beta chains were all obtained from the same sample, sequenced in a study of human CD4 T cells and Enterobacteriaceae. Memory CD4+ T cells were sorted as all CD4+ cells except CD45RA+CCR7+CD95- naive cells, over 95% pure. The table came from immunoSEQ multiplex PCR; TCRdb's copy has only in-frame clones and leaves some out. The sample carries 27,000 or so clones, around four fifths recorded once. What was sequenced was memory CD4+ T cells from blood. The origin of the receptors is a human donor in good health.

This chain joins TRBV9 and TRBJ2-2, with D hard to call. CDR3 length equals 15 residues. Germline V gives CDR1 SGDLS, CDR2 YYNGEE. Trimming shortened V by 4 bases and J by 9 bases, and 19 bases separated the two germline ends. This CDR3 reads CASSPTPHFGRELFF. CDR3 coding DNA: TGTGCCAGCAGCCCCACCCCCCACTTCGGCCGGGAGCTGTTTTTT.

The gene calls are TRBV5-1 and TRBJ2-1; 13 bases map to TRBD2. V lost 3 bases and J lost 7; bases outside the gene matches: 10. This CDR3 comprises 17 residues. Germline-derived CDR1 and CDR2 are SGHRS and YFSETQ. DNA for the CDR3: TGCGCCAGCAGCTCAATTACTGGGACTAGCGGGGAAAATGAGCAGTTCTTC. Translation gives CASSSITGTSGENEQFF. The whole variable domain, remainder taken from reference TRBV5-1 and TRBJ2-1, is KAGVTQTPRYLIKTRGQQVTLSCSPISGHRSVSWYQQTPGQGLQFLFEYFSETQRNKGNFPGRFSGRQFSNSRSEMNVSTLELGDSALYLCASSSITGTSGENEQFFGPGTRLTVL.

CDR3 in DNA: TGCAGCGCATTCGGGACATTCGCAGATACGCAGTATTTT. Translated: CSAFGTFADTQYF. The rearrangement uses TRBV29-1 and TRBJ2-3; D possibly corresponds to TRBD1 (6 bases). There are 13 residues in the CDR3. Trimming cost V 7 bases and J 4 bases, with 15 bases left between them. The germline V gene has CDR1 SQVTM and CDR2 ANQGSEA.

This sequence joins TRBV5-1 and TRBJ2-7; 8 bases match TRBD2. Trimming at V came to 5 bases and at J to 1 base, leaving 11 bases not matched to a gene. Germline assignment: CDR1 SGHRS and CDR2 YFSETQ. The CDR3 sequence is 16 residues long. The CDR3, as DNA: TGCGCCAGCAGTCCCGCCGGGACTAGAAATTCCTACGAGCAGTACTTC. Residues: CASSPAGTRNSYEQYF.

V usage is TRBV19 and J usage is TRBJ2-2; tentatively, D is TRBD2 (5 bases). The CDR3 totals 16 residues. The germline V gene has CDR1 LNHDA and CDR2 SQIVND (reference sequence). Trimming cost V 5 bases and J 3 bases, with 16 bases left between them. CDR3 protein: CASSSRVRADTGELFF. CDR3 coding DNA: TGTGCCAGTAGTTCGCGGGTGAGGGCGGACACCGGGGAGCTGTTTTTT.

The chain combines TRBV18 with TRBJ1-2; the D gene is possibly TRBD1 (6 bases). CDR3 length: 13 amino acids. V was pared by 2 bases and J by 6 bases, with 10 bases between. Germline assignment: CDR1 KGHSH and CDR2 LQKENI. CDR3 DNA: TGTGCCAGCTCACCAGGGGGCGAACATGGCTACACCTTC. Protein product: CASSPGGEHGYTF.

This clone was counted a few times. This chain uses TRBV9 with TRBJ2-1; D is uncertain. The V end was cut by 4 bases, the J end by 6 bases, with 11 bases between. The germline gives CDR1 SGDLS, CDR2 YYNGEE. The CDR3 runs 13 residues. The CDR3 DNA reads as TGTGCCAGCAGCCCCCCCGCCCCCAATGAGCAGTTCTTC. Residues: CASSPPAPNEQFF.

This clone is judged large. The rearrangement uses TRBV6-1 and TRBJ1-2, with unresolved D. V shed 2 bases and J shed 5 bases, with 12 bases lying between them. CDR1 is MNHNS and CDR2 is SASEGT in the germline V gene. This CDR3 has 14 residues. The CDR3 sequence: CASSERAFGYGYTF. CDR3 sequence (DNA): TGTGCCAGCAGTGAAAGGGCTTTCGGGTATGGCTACACCTTC.

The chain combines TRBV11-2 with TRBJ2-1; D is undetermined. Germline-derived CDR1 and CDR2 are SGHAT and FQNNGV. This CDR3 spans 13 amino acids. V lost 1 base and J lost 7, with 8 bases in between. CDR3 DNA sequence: TGTGCCAGCAGCTTAGGCCCTCGAAATGAGCAGTTCTTC. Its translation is CASSLGPRNEQFF.

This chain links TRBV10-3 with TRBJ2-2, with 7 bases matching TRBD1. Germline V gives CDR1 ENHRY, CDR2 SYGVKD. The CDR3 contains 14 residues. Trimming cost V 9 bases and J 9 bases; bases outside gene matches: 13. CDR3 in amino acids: CAITGAARGRELFF. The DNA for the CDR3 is TGTGCCATTACAGGGGCCGCTCGGGGCCGGGAGCTGTTTTTT.

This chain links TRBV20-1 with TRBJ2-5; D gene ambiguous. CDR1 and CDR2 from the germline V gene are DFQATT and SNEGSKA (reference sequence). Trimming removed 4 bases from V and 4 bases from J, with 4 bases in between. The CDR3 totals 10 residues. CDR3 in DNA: TGCAGTGCTATTCGAGAGACCCAGTACTTC. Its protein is CSAIRETQYF.

The CDR3 DNA is TGTGCCAGCACCCTAGGAGGAACAGGGGGGGATCGTTATGGCTACACCTTC. Protein: CASTLGGTGGDRYGYTF. The chain is built from TRBV7-9 and TRBJ1-2; TRBD1 matches at 8 bases. Germline assignment: CDR1 SEHNR and CDR2 FQNEAQ (reference sequence). The CDR3 spans 17 residues. The J segment lost 5 bases and the V segment lost 7 bases, leaving 18 bases of the junction unmatched.

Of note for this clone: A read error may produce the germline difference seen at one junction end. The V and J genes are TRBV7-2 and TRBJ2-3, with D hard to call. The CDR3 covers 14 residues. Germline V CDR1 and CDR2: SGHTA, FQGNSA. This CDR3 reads CASTVFLSTDTQYF. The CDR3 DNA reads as TGTGCGAGCACGGTATTCCTAAGCACAGATACGCAGTATTTT.

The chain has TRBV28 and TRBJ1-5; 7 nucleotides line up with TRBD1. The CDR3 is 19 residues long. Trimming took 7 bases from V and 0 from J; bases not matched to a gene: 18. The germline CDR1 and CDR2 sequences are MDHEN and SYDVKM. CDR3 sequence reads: CASTIGDGTGAHSNQPQHF. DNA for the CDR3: TGTGCCAGCACCATCGGGGACGGAACAGGGGCGCATAGCAATCAGCCCCAGCATTTT.

DNA of the CDR3: TGTGCCTGGATACGTTCGGGTAGCGCTGAAGCTTTCTTT. Amino acid sequence: CAWIRSGSAEAFF. This chain joins TRBV30 and TRBJ1-1; D ambiguous. From germline, CDR1 is GTSNPN and CDR2 SVGIG (reference sequence). The CDR3 is made up of 13 amino acids. Trimming shortened V by 4 bases and J by 6 bases, and 15 bases separated the two germline ends.

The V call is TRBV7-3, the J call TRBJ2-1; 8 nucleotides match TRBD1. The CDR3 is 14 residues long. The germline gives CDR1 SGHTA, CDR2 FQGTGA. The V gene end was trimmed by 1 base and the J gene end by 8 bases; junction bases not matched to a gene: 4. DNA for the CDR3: TGTGCCAGCAGCTTAAACCCAGGGGGCGATGAGCAGTTCTTC. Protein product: CASSLNPGGDEQFF.

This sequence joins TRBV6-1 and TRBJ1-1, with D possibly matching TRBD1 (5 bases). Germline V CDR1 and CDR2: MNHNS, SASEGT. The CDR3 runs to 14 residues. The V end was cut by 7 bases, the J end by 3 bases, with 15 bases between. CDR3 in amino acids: CASKPGWGDTEAFF. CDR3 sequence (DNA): TGTGCCAGCAAACCCGGTTGGGGGGACACTGAAGCTTTCTTT.

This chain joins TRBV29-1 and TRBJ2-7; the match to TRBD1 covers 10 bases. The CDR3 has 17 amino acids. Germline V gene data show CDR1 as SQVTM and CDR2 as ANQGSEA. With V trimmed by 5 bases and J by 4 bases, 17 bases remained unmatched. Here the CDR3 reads CSVQSPGQGFQLYEQYF. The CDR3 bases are TGCAGCGTTCAGAGTCCGGGACAGGGGTTCCAATTATACGAGCAGTACTTC.

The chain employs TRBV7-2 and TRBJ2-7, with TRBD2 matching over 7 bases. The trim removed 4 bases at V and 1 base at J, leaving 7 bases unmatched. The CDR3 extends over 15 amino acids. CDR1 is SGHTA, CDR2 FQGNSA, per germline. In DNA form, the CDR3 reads TGTGCCAGCAGCTCGGGGGGAGTAGGATCCTACGAGCAGTACTTC. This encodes CASSSGGVGSYEQYF.

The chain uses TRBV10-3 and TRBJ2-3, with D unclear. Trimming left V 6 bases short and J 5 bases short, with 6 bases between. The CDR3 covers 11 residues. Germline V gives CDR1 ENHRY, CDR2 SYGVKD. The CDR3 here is CAISQQDTQYF. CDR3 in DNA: TGTGCCATCAGCCAGCAAGATACGCAGTATTTT.

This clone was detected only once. CDR3 residues: CASSADSANIQYF. The CDR3 DNA sequence: TGTGCCAGTAGTGCGGACTCGGCAAACATTCAGTACTTC. The rearrangement joins TRBV19 to TRBJ2-4; tentatively, D is TRBD2 (5 bases). The germline V gene has CDR1 LNHDA and CDR2 SQIVND (reference sequence). The CDR3 is 13 amino acids. Trimming took 5 bases from V and 6 from J, leaving 11 bases between them.

The CDR3 DNA reads TGTGCCAGCAGTTTACTAGCGGGAGAGGGAAATGAGCAGTTCTTC. Residues: CASSLLAGEGNEQFF. The chain has TRBV27 and TRBJ2-1, with 10 bases lining up with TRBD2. In germline, CDR1 is MNHEY, CDR2 SMNVEV (reference sequence). The V and J ends lost 2 bases and 7 bases, in that order; junction bases with no gene match: 5. The CDR3 runs to 15 residues.

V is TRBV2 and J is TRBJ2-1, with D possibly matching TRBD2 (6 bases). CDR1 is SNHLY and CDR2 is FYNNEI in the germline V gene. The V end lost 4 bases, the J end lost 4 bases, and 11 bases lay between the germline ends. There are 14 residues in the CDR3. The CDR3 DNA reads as TGTGCCAGCAGTGCTGCGGGACGGTACAATGAGCAGTTCTTC. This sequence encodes CASSAAGRYNEQFF.

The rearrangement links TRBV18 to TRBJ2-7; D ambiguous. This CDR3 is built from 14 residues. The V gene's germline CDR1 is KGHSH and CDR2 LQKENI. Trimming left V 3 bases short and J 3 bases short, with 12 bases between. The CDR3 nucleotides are TGTGCCAGCTCACCCCGACGGTTCGACTACGAGCAGTACTTC. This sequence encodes CASSPRRFDYEQYF.

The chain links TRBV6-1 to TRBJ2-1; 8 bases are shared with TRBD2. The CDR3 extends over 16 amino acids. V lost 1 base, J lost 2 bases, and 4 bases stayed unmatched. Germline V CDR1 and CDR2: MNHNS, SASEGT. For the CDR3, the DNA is TGTGCCAGCAGTGAAGTCCCCGGGAGGGCCTACAATGAGCAGTTCTTC. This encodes CASSEVPGRAYNEQFF.